Listed here is a single T cell receptor beta chain. Sequencing used immunoSEQ multiplex PCR; TCRdb keeps in-frame clones, though not all of them. The sample has 50,000 or so clones, roughly nine tenths seen once. The CDR3 is 14 residues long. CDR1 is KGHSH and CDR2 is LQKENI in the germline V gene. V lost 3 bases and J lost 6; bases outside the gene matches: 6. The entry originates in a study of technical replicates of blood from several donors. The sequence was obtained from a human donor in good health. Some clones in this sample may be carry-over from other donors' samples. The genes are TRBV18 and TRBJ2-7; TRBD1 matches 9 bases. The specimen sequenced was PBMCs. For the CDR3, the DNA is TGTGCCAGCTCACCCGGGACAGGGTATCCCGAGCAGTACTTC. Translating gives CASSPGTGYPEQYF.